This is a list of T cell receptor beta chains from one sample in a study of cytomegalovirus exposure and HLA in healthy donors. Produced via immunoSEQ multiplex PCR; TCRdb's table is partial and in-frame only. Of roughly 43,000 clones in the sample, 60% to 85% were seen once. Sequenced input: PBMCs. The receptors were gathered from a man aged 25 to 40 in good health and CMV-seronegative. CDR3s include the opening cysteine and the closing phenylalanine or tryptophan. D genes are given only for firm matches. Expanded clones are given a class, and other clones once, few, many or no size at all.

TRBV6-5	TRBJ2-7	few	TRBD2	CASSYSSGVSSYEQYF	TGTGCCAGCAGTTACTCTAGCGGGGTGAGCTCCTACGAGCAGTACTTC
TRBV4-2	TRBJ2-7	-	-	CASSQDIGQGRANEQYF	TGTGCCAGCAGCCAAGATATTGGTCAGGGCAGGGCCAACGAGCAGTACTTC
TRBV5-1	TRBJ2-1	few	TRBD2	CASSRLGTTGYNEQFF	TGCGCCAGCAGCCGGCTCGGGACTACCGGCTACAATGAGCAGTTCTTC
TRBV7-2	TRBJ1-1	few	TRBD1	CASSAGTVNTEAFF	TGTGCCAGCAGCGCCGGGACAGTGAACACTGAAGCTTTCTTT
TRBV10-3	TRBJ2-1	-	-	CAISDYGSYNEQFF	TGTGCCATCAGTGATTACGGGTCCTACAATGAGCAGTTCTTC
TRBV7-2	TRBJ2-5	-	-	CASSLAGVKETQYF	TGTGCCAGCAGCTTAGCGGGCGTAAAAGAGACCCAGTACTTC
TRBV5-8	TRBJ1-5	-	-	CASSPTVLHNQPQHF	TGTGCCAGCAGCCCGACAGTACTTCATAATCAGCCCCAGCATTTT
TRBV19	TRBJ1-1	few	-	CASSIEWTEREAFF	TGTGCCAGTAGTATAGAGTGGACAGAACGTGAAGCTTTCTTT
TRBV7-6	TRBJ2-1	-	-	CASSGRDYNEQFF	TGTGCCAGTTCCGGGAGAGATTACAATGAGCAGTTCTTC
TRBV9	TRBJ2-3	-	TRBD2	CASSAGGTSLTDTQYF	TGTGCCAGCAGCGCTGGCGGGACTAGCCTAACAGATACGCAGTATTTT
TRBV6-5	TRBJ2-5	-	TRBD1	CASRDRGGQETQYF	TGTGCCAGCCGGGACAGGGGAGGCCAAGAGACCCAGTACTTC
TRBV27	TRBJ1-1	-	-	CASSYDSENTEAFF	TGTGCCAGCAGTTATGACAGCGAGAACACTGAAGCTTTCTTT
TRBV12-5	TRBJ2-5	-	-	CASGFETVETQYF	TGTGCTAGTGGTTTCGAGACAGTAGAGACCCAGTACTTC
TRBV7-9	TRBJ2-7	-	-	CASSYYRDRYEQYF	TGTGCCAGCAGCTATTACAGGGACCGCTACGAGCAGTACTTC
TRBV5-1	TRBJ2-1	-	TRBD2	CASSFSPGGPYNEQFF	TGCGCCAGCAGCTTTAGTCCGGGAGGGCCCTACAATGAGCAGTTCTTC
TRBV5-1	TRBJ2-3	-	TRBD2	CASSLELAGSTDTQYF	TGCGCCAGCAGCTTGGAACTAGCGGGTAGCACAGATACGCAGTATTTT
TRBV5-1	TRBJ2-3	-	TRBD1	CASSGLQGVSTDTQYF	TGCGCCAGCAGCGGACTACAGGGGGTGAGCACAGATACGCAGTATTTT
TRBV5-1	TRBJ1-5	-	-	CASSLEGTSNQPQHF	TGCGCCAGCAGCTTGGAGGGGACAAGCAATCAGCCCCAGCATTTT
TRBV21-1	TRBJ2-6	-	-	CASSRRTGPPGANVLTF	TGTGCCAGCAGCAGAAGAACAGGCCCCCCGGGGGCCAACGTCCTGACTTTC
TRBV4-3	TRBJ1-1	-	TRBD1	CASSRQTGDDAFF	TGCGCCAGCAGCCGTCAAACAGGGGACGACGCTTTCTTT
TRBV27	TRBJ1-1	-	-	CASSLVPGDTEAFF	TGTGCCAGCAGTTTGGTCCCGGGGGACACTGAAGCTTTCTTT
TRBV6-5	TRBJ2-1	once	TRBD2	CASSIAGGGNEQFF	TGTGCCAGCAGTATAGCGGGAGGAGGCAATGAGCAGTTCTTC
TRBV6-1	TRBJ2-7	-	TRBD2	CASSEGGGGYEQYF	TGTGCCAGCAGTGAAGGTGGGGGGGGCTACGAGCAGTACTTC
TRBV25-1	TRBJ2-2	-	-	CASSDRQFSTGELFF	TGTGCCAGCAGTGATCGACAGTTTTCCACCGGGGAGCTGTTTTTT
TRBV2	TRBJ2-5	once	TRBD2	CASTGASGTQETQYF	TGTGCCAGCACCGGTGCTAGCGGGACCCAAGAGACCCAGTACTTC
TRBV4-2	TRBJ2-7	-	TRBD2	CASSQAYLTSGMYEQYF	TGTGCCAGCAGCCAAGCCTACCTGACTAGCGGGATGTACGAGCAGTACTTC